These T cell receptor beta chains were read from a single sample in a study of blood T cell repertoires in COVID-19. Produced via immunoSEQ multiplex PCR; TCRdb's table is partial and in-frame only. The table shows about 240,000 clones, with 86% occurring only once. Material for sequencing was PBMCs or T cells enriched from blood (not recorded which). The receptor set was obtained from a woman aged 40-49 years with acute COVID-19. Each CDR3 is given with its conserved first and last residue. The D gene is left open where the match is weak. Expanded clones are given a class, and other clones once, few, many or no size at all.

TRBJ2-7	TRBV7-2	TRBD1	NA	TGTGCCAGCAGCCCCTCGAGGACAGGGCGGGAGCAGTACTTC	CASSPSRTGREQYF
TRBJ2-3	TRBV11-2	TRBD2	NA	TGTGCCAGCCCGGGGGGGGCTAGCGGGGGCCCCACAGATACGCAGTATTTT	CASPGGASGGPTDTQYF
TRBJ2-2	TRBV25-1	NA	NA	TGTGCCAGCGTCCCTCGAGACACCGGGGAGCTGTTTTTT	CASVPRDTGELFF
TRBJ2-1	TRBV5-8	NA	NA	TGTGCCAGCAGCCCGCTAGCCTCCCCGGGGGATGAGCAGTTCTTC	CASSPLASPGDEQFF
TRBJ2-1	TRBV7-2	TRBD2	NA	TGTGCCAGCAGCTTTGGGACTAGCGGGAGTTGGTACAATGAGCAGTTCTTC	CASSFGTSGSWYNEQFF
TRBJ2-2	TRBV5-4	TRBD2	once	TGTGCCAGCAGCTTGGAAGTGGGAGGGACCGGGGAGCTGTTTTTT	CASSLEVGGTGELFF
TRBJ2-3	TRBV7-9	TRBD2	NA	TGTGCCAGCAGCTTAGAGAGCTCTAGCGGGACTAGCACAGATACGCAGTATTTT	CASSLESSSGTSTDTQYF
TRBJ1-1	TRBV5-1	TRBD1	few	TGCGCCAGCAGCGGAAACCGGGACAGTTACACTGAAGCTTTCTTT	CASSGNRDSYTEAFF
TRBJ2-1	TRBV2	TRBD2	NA	TGTGCCAGCAGTGGAACAAGGACTAGCGATAACAATGAGCAGTTCTTC	CASSGTRTSDNNEQFF
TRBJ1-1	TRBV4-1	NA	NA	TGCGCCAGCAGCCCAAGCGGTGGATGGACTGAAGCTTTCTTT	CASSPSGGWTEAFF
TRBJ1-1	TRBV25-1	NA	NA	TGTGCCAGCAGTGAATTTGGCCAGAACACTGAAGCTTTCTTT	CASSEFGQNTEAFF
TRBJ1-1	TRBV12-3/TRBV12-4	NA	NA	TGTGCCAGCAGTTTCCCAAACACTGAAGCTTTCTTT	CASSFPNTEAFF
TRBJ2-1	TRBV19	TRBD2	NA	TGTGCCAGTAGGAGGGACCCGGGACTAGCGGGAAATGAGCAGTTCTTC	CASRRDPGLAGNEQFF
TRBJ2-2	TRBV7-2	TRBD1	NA	TGTGCCAGCAGCCTCAGGACAGGGCTGACCACCGGGGAGCTGTTTTTT	CASSLRTGLTTGELFF
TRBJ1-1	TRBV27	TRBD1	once	TGTGCCAGCAGTTCGAAGTACAGGGGGGTCGCTGAAGCTTTCTTT	CASSSKYRGVAEAFF
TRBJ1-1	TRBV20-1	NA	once	TGCAGTGCTAGTCGGCTTTTTGGAGCAATGAACACTGAAGCTTTCTTT	CSASRLFGAMNTEAFF
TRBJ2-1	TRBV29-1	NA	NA	TGCAGCGTTAGTACAGGACCGGGCAATGAGCAGTTCTTC	CSVSTGPGNEQFF
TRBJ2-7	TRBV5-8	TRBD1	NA	TGTGCCAGCAGCACAAGCGACAGGGGTTTGACCTACGAGCAGTACTTC	CASSTSDRGLTYEQYF
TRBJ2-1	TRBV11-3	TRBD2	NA	TGTGCCAGCAGCTTGGGACTAGCGGGAGTCGAAGAGCAGTTCTTC	CASSLGLAGVEEQFF
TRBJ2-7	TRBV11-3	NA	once	TGTGCCAGCAGACGGCAGGGGCTCTACGAGCAGTACTTC	CASRRQGLYEQYF
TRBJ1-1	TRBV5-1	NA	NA	TGCGCCAGTAAAACGGAGGCTAACACTGAAGCTTTCTTT	CASKTEANTEAFF
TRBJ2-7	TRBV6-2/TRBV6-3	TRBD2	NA	TGTGCCAGCAGTTACTCGAGGGATGCTAGCGGGAGCTCCTACGAGCAGTACTTC	CASSYSRDASGSSYEQYF
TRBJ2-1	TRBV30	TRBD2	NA	TGTGCCTGGAGTGAATCTAGCGGGGACCATGAGCAGTTCTTC	CAWSESSGDHEQFF
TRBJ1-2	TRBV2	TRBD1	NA	TGTGCCAGCACTGAGGAGACAGGGCCAATATTATACTATGGCTACACCTTC	CASTEETGPILYYGYTF
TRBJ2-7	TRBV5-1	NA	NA	TGCGCCAGCAGCTTGGCCGATGGCGGGAACGCCTACGAGCAGTACTTC	CASSLADGGNAYEQYF
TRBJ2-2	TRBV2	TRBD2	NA	TGTGCCAGCACCGGACTAGCGGGAGAAGATTGGACCGGGGAGCTGTTTTTT	CASTGLAGEDWTGELFF
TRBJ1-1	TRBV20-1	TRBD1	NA	TGCAGTGCTAGTGAACCGGGACAGGGGTTAAACACTGAAGCTTTCTTT	CSASEPGQGLNTEAFF
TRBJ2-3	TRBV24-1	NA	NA	TGTGCCACCAGTGCTTCTAGCACAGATACGCAGTATTTT	CATSASSTDTQYF
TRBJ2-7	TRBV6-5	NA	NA	TGTGCCATCGGCGAGACAGGAGGCCCGGACGAGCAGTACTTC	CAIGETGGPDEQYF
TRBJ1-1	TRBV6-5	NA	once	TGTGCCAGCAGTTACAGCCGGAACACTGAAGCTTTCTTT	CASSYSRNTEAFF
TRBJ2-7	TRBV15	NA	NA	TGTGCCACCAGCAGAGATCTGAGCTCCTACGAGCAGTACTTC	CATSRDLSSYEQYF
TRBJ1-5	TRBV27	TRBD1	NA	TGTGCCAGCAGACAAAGACAGGGGGAAAGCAATCAGCCCCAGCATTTT	CASRQRQGESNQPQHF
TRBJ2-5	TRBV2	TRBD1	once	TGTGCCAGCAGTGAGGACAGGGGGTACCAAGAGACCCAGTACTTC	CASSEDRGYQETQYF
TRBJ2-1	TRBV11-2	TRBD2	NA	TGTGCCAGCAGCTCTAGCGGGGTGTACAATGAGCAGTTCTTC	CASSSSGVYNEQFF
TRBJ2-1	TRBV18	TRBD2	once	TGTGCCAGCTCACCTGGGGTGACTAGCGGGAGGTTCCATGAGCAGTTCTTC	CASSPGVTSGRFHEQFF
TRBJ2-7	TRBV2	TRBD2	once	TGTGCCAGCAGTGCTGGGCTAGCGGTTATTTACGAGCAGTACTTC	CASSAGLAVIYEQYF
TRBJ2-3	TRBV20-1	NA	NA	TGCAGTGCTAGTTCCCTAGCGCATTACACAGATACGCAGTATTTT	CSASSLAHYTDTQYF
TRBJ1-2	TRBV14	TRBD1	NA	TGTGCCAGCAGCCGAGGGACAGGGACTAACTATGGCTACACCTTC	CASSRGTGTNYGYTF
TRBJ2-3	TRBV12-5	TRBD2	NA	TGTGCTAGTGGGAAAGAAGCGGGAGTGGCAGATACGCAGTATTTT	CASGKEAGVADTQYF
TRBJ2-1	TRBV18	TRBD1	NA	TGTGCCAGCTCACCCGACAGGGATGAGGGTGAGCAGTTCTTC	CASSPDRDEGEQFF
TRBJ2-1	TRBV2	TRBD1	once	TGTGCCAGCAGTGAATTTAGGAAGGGACAGGGGAACAATGAGCAGTTCTTC	CASSEFRKGQGNNEQFF
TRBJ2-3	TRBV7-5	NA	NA	TGTGTCAGAAGCTTACTAGTAAGAACTAGCAGTAGCACAGATACGCAGTATTTT	CVRSLLVRTSSSTDTQYF
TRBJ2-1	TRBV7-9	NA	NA	TGTGCCAGCAGCTTAGCGTCGGGCGGGTCCCGAAATGAGCAGTTCTTC	CASSLASGGSRNEQFF
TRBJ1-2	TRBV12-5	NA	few	TGTGCTAGTGGTTTGATGGACACCGCCGGCTACACCTTC	CASGLMDTAGYTF
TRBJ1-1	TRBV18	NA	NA	TGTGCCAGCTCACAGTATAGCATGAACACTGAAGCTTTCTTT	CASSQYSMNTEAFF
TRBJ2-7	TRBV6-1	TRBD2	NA	TGTGCCAGCAGTGAAGGCGGGAGAATTTACGAGCAGTACTTC	CASSEGGRIYEQYF
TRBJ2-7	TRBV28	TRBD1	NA	TGTGCCAGCAGATCCGGGACAGGGGAATACGAGCAGTACTTC	CASRSGTGEYEQYF
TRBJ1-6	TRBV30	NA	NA	TGTGCCTGGAGTGTAGGGGGAAATTCACCCCTCCACTTT	CAWSVGGNSPLHF